This T cell receptor beta chain is from a study of T-cell reconstitution after alpha-beta-depleted transplantation in children. A TCRbeta library incorporating unique molecular identifiers was prepared. TCRdb re-called the PCR reads through MiXCR, storing one row per CDR3 protein. The sample contains about 610,000 distinct CDR3 sequences, about 10% of which appear only once. Germline CDR1 reads DFQATT; CDR2 reads SNEGSKA (reference sequence). With V trimmed by 3 bases and J by 13 bases, 13 bases remained unmatched. This CDR3 comprises 14 residues. The V and J genes are TRBV20-1 and TRBJ2-1; 9 bases agree with TRBD2. The sequence derives from a human donor who donated a stem cell graft to a child with acute myeloid leukemia. The material sequenced was PBMCs from the stem cell graft donor, taken from the stem cell graft. The CDR3 region has the DNA TGCAGTGCTAGCGTCATAGCGGGAGCCCAAGGACAGTTCTTC. Translation: CSASVIAGAQGQFF.